The 23 T cell receptor beta chains in this list originate from one sample, sequenced in a study of T cell changes during pregnancy in multiple sclerosis (dated by TCRdb to the late 2010s). Libraries came from the immunoSEQ multiplex PCR assay. TCRdb took this table from immuneACCESS and kept in-frame rearrangements with V and J called. Such tables lack part of the clones; where checked against another copy, unresolved V genes explain under half of the gap, and the rest is unexplained. In all, the sample holds some 22,000 clones, and roughly 90% of those were seen once. The leading ten clones occupy more than 7.5% of the sample. The starting material was CD8+ T cells from peripheral blood mononuclear cells, obtained after pregnancy. The receptors originated from a female donor with multiple sclerosis, enrolled in a pregnancy study.

This rearrangement joins TRBV7-9 to TRBJ2-1; TRBD2 agrees at 10 bases. Trimming at V came to 5 bases and at J to 4 bases, leaving 8 bases not matched to a gene. The CDR3 covers 16 residues. Germline CDR1 is SEHNR and CDR2 is FQNEAQ (reference sequence). The CDR3 DNA is TGTGCCAGCAGCCCCACCCCTAGCGGGGGTTACAATGAGCAGTTCTTC. It encodes CASSPTPSGGYNEQFF.

V gene TRBV7-8 combines with J gene TRBJ2-5, with D unresolved. This CDR3 contains 14 residues. V lost 1 base to trimming and J lost 1 base, with 7 bases between them. Germline CDR1 is SGHVS and CDR2 is FQNEAQ. The CDR3 bases are TGTGCCAGCAGCTTAGTTACAGCCCAAGAGACCCAGTACTTC. Protein sequence: CASSLVTAQETQYF.

The rearrangement uses TRBV5-4 and TRBJ2-5; TRBD1 matches at 8 bases. This CDR3 region has 13 residues. The J segment lost 9 bases and the V segment lost 7 bases, leaving 11 bases of the junction unmatched. From germline, CDR1 is SGHNT and CDR2 YYREEE (reference sequence). The CDR3 coding sequence is TGTGCCAGCGCCTCAGGGGGCGCGGAGGCCCAGTACTTC. Its protein is CASASGGAEAQYF.

The chain carries TRBV7-3 and TRBJ2-7, with D possibly being TRBD2 (6 bases). The CDR3 has 13 amino acids. Deletions cut 4 bases from V and 5 bases from J, with 12 bases between. In germline, CDR1 is SGHTA, CDR2 FQGTGA. The CDR3 DNA reads as TGTGCCAGCAGCTACGGGAGCACCAACGAGCAGTACTTC. Translation gives CASSYGSTNEQYF. Together with reference TRBV7-3 and TRBJ2-7, the CDR3 gives the full variable domain: GAGVSQTPSNKVTEKGKYVELRCDPISGHTALYWYRQSLGQGPEFLIYFQGTGAADDSGLPNDRFFAVRPEGSVSTLKIQRTERGDSAVYLCASSYGSTNEQYFGPGTRLTVT.

J is TRBJ2-5 and V is TRBV4-1; 8 bases fit TRBD2. This CDR3 spans 16 amino acids. Germline CDR1 and CDR2: MGHRA and YSYEKL. V was pared by 1 base and J by 2 bases, with 6 bases of the junction left unmatched. CDR3 protein: CASSQGRGLGQETQYF. The CDR3, as DNA: TGCGCCAGCAGCCAAGGGCGGGGACTAGGACAAGAGACCCAGTACTTC.

The J gene is TRBJ1-3, the V gene TRBV7-9; TRBD1 matches 8 bases. V lost 5 bases and J lost 0; bases outside the gene matches: 9. This CDR3 spans 17 amino acids. Germline CDR1 reads SEHNR; CDR2 reads FQNEAQ (reference sequence). CDR3 protein: CASSTWGQDNSGNTIYF. CDR3 DNA: TGTGCCAGCAGCACCTGGGGACAGGACAACTCTGGAAACACCATATATTTT.

In the case of this clone: At one boundary the junction diverges from the germline segment, which might be a read error. The V call is TRBV30, the J call TRBJ1-4; perhaps TRBD1 as D (5 bases). CDR1 and CDR2 from the germline V gene are GTSNPN and SVGIG (reference sequence). The CDR3 consists of 13 residues. As DNA, the CDR3 is TGTGCCTGGAGTGTAGGGGCCCCCGGAGAATTCCTCTTT. It is translated as CAWSVGAPGEFLF.

The chain combines TRBV27 with TRBJ1-1; D is perhaps TRBD1 (5 bases). CDR3 size: 12 residues. V lost 3 bases and J lost 8, with 10 bases in between. Germline values: CDR1 MNHEY, CDR2 SMNVEV (reference sequence). CDR3 bases: TGTGCCAGCAGTTTCCCGGGGGGAGAAGCTTTCTTT. Translation gives CASSFPGGEAFF.

V gene TRBV6-4 combines with J gene TRBJ2-2; TRBD1 matches at 9 bases. The V segment lost 7 bases and the J segment 5 bases; nucleotides outside the gene matches: 8. The V gene's germline CDR1 is MRHNA and CDR2 SNTAGT. The CDR3 spans 15 residues. The CDR3 DNA sequence: TGTGCCAGCACTCCGGGGACAGGGACGACCGGGGAGCTGTTTTTT. Translating gives CASTPGTGTTGELFF.

This chain uses TRBV27 with TRBJ1-4, with 9 bases fitting TRBD1. Trimming cost V 4 bases and J 8 bases; bases outside gene matches: 8. Germline V gene data show CDR1 as MNHEY and CDR2 as SMNVEV (reference sequence). The CDR3 covers 15 residues. CDR3 DNA sequence: TGTGCCAGCAGTTACCGGGGGACAGGGCACGAAAAACTGTTTTTT. As protein: CASSYRGTGHEKLFF.

The rearrangement uses TRBV5-5 and TRBJ2-7, with D possibly being TRBD1 (5 bases). The germline V and J ends were trimmed by 5 bases and 5 bases, with 20 bases remaining between them. CDR3 size: 15 residues. Germline CDR1 is SGHKS and CDR2 is YYEKEE (reference sequence). DNA for the CDR3: TGTGCCAGCAGGCGAGTCGCAGGGCTGGGTGACGAGCAGTACTTC. This sequence encodes CASRRVAGLGDEQYF.

This chain joins TRBV19 and TRBJ1-5, with D maybe TRBD1 (6 bases). V lost 4 bases to trimming and J lost 3 bases, with 16 bases between them. From germline, CDR1 is LNHDA and CDR2 SQIVND (reference sequence). There are 16 residues in the CDR3. For the CDR3, the DNA is TGTGCCAGTAGTAAACCCAGACAGGTTTACAATCAGCCCCAGCATTTT. This encodes CASSKPRQVYNQPQHF.

The chain carries TRBV27 and TRBJ2-7, with a weak D call TRBD1 (6 bases). The CDR3 has 16 amino acids. CDR1 MNHEY and CDR2 SMNVEV come from the germline V gene (reference sequence). V lost 0 bases and J 2 bases, leaving 14 bases between the germline ends. The CDR3 sequence is CASSLSEGEFPYEQYF. CDR3 nucleotide sequence: TGTGCCAGCAGTTTATCAGAGGGGGAATTCCCCTACGAGCAGTACTTC.

The V call is TRBV4-1, the J call TRBJ1-2, with 9 bases fitting TRBD1. The length of the CDR3 is 15 residues. V was clipped by 2 bases and J by 5 bases; unmatched bases: 6. Germline V CDR1 and CDR2: MGHRA, YSYEKL. The CDR3 region is CASSQYTGGSYGYTF. In nucleotides, the CDR3 is TGCGCCAGCAGCCAATATACAGGGGGCTCATATGGCTACACCTTC.

CDR3 in amino acids: CASSSGGRTEGYTF. The CDR3 DNA sequence: TGTGCCAGCAGTTCCGGGGGGCGTACGGAGGGCTACACCTTC. The rearrangement uses TRBV6-6 and TRBJ1-2; D may be TRBD1 (6 bases). The germline V and J ends were trimmed by 4 bases and 8 bases, with 17 bases remaining between them. Germline V gene lookup returns CDR1 MNHNY and CDR2 SVGAGI (reference sequence). The CDR3 sequence is 14 residues long.

The chain has TRBV13 and TRBJ2-7; perhaps TRBD2 as D (5 bases). The CDR3 covers 12 residues. Germline V gene lookup returns CDR1 PRHDT and CDR2 FYEKMQ (reference sequence). Trimming shortened V by 5 bases and J by 3 bases, and 8 bases separated the two germline ends. The CDR3 DNA is TGTGCCAGCAGCGCCGGGGACTACGAGCAGTACTTC. Translated, it gives CASSAGDYEQYF.

The chain joins TRBV11-1 to TRBJ1-1, with D perhaps matching TRBD1 (5 bases). CDR3 length equals 17 residues. Trimming removed 1 base from V and 0 bases from J, with 15 bases in between. Germline CDR1 reads SGHAT; CDR2 reads FQDESV (reference sequence). The CDR3 nucleotides are TGTGCCAGCAGCTTAGACGGGGAATGGGACTTGAACACTGAAGCTTTCTTT. This translates into CASSLDGEWDLNTEAFF.

The chain is built from TRBV10-3 and TRBJ1-5; a weak D match, TRBD1 (6 bases). The CDR3 loop spans 13 amino acids. Germline CDR1 reads ENHRY; CDR2 reads SYGVKD. V was cut by 11 bases and J by 3 bases, with 14 bases left in between. The CDR3 nucleotides are TGTGCCGTGCGCAGGGGAATCAATCAGCCCCAGCATTTT. This encodes CAVRRGINQPQHF.

The table lists this clone with a count of one. The CDR3 protein is CASSQAGPTYEQYF. CDR3 nucleotides: TGTGCCAGCAGCCAAGCAGGGCCTACCTACGAGCAGTACTTC. This sequence joins TRBV4-2 and TRBJ2-7; D may be TRBD1 (5 bases). Germline CDR1 is LGHNA and CDR2 is YNFKEQ. The ends were cut back, 1 base at V and 2 bases at J, with 9 bases in the middle. The CDR3 extends over 14 amino acids.

The chain combines TRBV4-1 with TRBJ2-7; 8 bases agree with TRBD1. V was pared by 2 bases and J by 7 bases, with 10 bases of the junction left unmatched. From germline, CDR1 is MGHRA and CDR2 YSYEKL. The CDR3 sequence is 15 residues long. This CDR3 reads CASSQIQGGPGEQYF. The CDR3 DNA is TGCGCCAGCAGCCAAATACAGGGGGGTCCTGGAGAGCAGTACTTC.

The rearrangement joins TRBV27 to TRBJ1-1, with D unclear. V lost 2 bases to trimming and J lost 9 bases, with 7 bases between them. Germline V gene sequence: CDR1 MNHEY, CDR2 SMNVEV (reference sequence). The CDR3 runs 11 residues. The CDR3 sequence: CASSLAGKAFF. The DNA of the CDR3 is TGTGCCAGCAGTTTAGCGGGGAAAGCTTTCTTT.

The V call is TRBV19, the J call TRBJ2-7, with 10 bases identical to TRBD1. The CDR3 extends over 14 amino acids. CDR1 LNHDA and CDR2 SQIVND come from the germline V gene (reference sequence). With 10 bases clipped from V and 7 bases from J, the junction kept 13 bases outside the gene matches. The CDR3: CATQPGTGVGEQYF. The DNA for the CDR3 is TGTGCCACCCAACCGGGGACAGGGGTAGGGGAGCAGTACTTC.

The chain couples TRBV6-4 to TRBJ2-1, with 8 bases that match TRBD1. The CDR3 consists of 14 residues. Looked up from germline, CDR1 is MRHNA and CDR2 is SNTAGT. The junction had 3 bases not matched to a gene; V was cut back by 3 bases and J by 5 bases. The CDR3 spells CASSETGENNEQFF. The CDR3 DNA sequence: TGTGCCAGCAGTGAGACAGGGGAAAACAATGAGCAGTTCTTC.